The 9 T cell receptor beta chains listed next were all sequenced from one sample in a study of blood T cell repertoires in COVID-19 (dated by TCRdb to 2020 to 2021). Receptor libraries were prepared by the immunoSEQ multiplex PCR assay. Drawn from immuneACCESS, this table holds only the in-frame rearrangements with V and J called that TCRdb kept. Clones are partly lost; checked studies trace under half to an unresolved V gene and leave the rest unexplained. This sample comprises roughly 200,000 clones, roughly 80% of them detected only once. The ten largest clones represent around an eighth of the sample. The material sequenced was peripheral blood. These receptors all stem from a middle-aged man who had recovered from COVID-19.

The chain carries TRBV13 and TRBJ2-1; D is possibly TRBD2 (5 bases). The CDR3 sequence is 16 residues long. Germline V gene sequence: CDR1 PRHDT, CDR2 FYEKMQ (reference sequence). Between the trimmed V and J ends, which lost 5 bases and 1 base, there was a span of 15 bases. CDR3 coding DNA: TGTGCCAGCAGCCCAGAGGGTCACACTTCCTACAATGAGCAGTTCTTC. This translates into CASSPEGHTSYNEQFF.

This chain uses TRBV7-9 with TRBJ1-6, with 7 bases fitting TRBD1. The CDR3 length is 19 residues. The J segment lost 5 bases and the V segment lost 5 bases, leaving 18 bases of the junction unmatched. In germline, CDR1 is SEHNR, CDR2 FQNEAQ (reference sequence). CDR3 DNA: TGTGCCAGCAGCCTGAGAGGAGGGGGCTGGAGTGTAAATAATTCACCCCTCCACTTT. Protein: CASSLRGGGWSVNNSPLHF. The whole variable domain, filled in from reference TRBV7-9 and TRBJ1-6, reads DTGVSQNPRHKITKRGQNVTFRCDPISEHNRLYWYRQTLGQGPEFLTYFQNEAQLEKSRLLSDRFSAERPKGSFSTLEIQRTEQGDSAMYLCASSLRGGGWSVNNSPLHFGNGTRLTVT.

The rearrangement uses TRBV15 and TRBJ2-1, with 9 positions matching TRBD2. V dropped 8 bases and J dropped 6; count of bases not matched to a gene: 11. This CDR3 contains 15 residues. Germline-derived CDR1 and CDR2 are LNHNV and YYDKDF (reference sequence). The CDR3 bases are TGTGCCACCGAACTTAGCGGGAGAAGTAGCAATGAGCAGTTCTTC. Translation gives CATELSGRSSNEQFF.

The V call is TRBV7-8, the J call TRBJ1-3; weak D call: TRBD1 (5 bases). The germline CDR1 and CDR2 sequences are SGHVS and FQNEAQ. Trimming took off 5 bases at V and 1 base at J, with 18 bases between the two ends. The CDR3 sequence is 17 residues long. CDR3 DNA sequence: TGTGCCAGCAGCCTCCTCCAGGCAGGGAGGTCTGGAAACACCATATATTTT. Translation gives CASSLLQAGRSGNTIYF. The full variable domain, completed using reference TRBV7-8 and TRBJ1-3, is GAGVSQSPRYKVAKRGQDVALRCDPISGHVSLFWYQQALGQGPEFLTYFQNEAQLDKSGLPSDRFFAERPEGSVSTLKIQRTQQEDSAVYLCASSLLQAGRSGNTIYFGEGSWLTVV.

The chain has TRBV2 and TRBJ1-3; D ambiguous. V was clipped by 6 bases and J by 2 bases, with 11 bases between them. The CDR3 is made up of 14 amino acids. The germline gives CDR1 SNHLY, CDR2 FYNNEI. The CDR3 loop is CASRTNWAGNTIYF. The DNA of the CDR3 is TGTGCCAGCAGGACAAATTGGGCTGGAAACACCATATATTTT.

DNA for the CDR3: TGTGCCAGCAGTTTATATCAGGGCTTATCCTACGAGCAGTACTTC. It encodes CASSLYQGLSYEQYF. The chain is built from TRBV27 and TRBJ2-7, with a tentative D call TRBD1 (5 bases). V lost 1 base, J lost 1 base, and 11 bases lay in between. The V gene's germline CDR1 is MNHEY and CDR2 SMNVEV (reference sequence). This CDR3 has 15 residues.

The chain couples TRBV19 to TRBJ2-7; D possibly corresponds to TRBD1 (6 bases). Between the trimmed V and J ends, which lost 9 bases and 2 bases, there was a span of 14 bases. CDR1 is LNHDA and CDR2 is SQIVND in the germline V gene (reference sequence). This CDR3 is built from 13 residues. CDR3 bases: TGTGCCAGCCCGAAGGGGGTTCCCTACGAGCAGTACTTC. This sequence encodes CASPKGVPYEQYF.

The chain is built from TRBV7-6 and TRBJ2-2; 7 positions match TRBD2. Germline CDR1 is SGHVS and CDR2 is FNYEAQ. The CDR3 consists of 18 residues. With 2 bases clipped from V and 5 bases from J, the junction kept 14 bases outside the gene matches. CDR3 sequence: CASSLFAQGGISTGELFF. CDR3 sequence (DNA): TGTGCCAGCAGCTTATTTGCGCAGGGAGGGATTTCAACCGGGGAGCTGTTTTTT.

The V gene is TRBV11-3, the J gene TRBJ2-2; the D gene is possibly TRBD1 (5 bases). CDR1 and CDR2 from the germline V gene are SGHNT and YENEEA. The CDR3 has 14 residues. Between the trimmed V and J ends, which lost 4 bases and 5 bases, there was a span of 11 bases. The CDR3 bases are TGTGCCAGCAGCTCCCTCAGACAGACCGGGGAGCTGTTTTTT. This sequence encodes CASSSLRQTGELFF.